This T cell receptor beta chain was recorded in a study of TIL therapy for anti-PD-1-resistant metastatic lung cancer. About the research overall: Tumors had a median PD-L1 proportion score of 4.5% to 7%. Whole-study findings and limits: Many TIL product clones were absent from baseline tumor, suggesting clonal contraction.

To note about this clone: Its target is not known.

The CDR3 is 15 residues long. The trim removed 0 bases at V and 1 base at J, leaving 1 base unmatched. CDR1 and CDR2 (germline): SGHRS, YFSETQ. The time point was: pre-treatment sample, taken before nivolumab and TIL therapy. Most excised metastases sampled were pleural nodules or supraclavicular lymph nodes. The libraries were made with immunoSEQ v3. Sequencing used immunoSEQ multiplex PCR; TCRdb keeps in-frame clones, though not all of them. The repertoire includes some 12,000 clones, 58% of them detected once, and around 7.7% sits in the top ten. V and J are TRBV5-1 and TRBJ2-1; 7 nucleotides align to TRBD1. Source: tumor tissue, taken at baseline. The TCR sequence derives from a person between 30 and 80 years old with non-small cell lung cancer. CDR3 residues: CASSLEQGSYNEQFF. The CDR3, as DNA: TGCGCCAGCAGCTTGGAACAGGGGTCCTACAATGAGCAGTTCTTC. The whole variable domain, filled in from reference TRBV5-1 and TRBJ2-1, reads KAGVTQTPRYLIKTRGQQVTLSCSPISGHRSVSWYQQTPGQGLQFLFEYFSETQRNKGNFPGRFSGRQFSNSRSEMNVSTLELGDSALYLCASSLEQGSYNEQFFGPGTRLTVL.